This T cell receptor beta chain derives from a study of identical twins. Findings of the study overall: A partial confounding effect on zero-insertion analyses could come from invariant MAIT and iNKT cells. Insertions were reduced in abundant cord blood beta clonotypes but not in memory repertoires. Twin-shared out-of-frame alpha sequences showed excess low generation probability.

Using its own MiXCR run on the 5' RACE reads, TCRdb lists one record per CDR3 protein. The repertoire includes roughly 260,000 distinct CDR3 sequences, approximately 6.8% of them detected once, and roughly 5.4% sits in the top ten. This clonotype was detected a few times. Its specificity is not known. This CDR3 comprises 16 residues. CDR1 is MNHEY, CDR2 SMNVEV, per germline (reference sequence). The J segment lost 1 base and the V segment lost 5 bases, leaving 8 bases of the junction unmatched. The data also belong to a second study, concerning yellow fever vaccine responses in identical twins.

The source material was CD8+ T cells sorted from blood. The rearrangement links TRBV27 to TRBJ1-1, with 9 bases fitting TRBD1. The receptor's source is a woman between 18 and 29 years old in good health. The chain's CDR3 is CASSLLQGAGNTEAFF. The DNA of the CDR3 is TGTGCCAGCAGTCTACTACAGGGGGCAGGGAACACTGAAGCTTTCTTT.